This T cell receptor (beta chain) was retrieved from a study of blood T cell repertoires in COVID-19. Germline CDR1 LNHDA, CDR2 SQIVND (reference sequence). The length of the CDR3 is 15 residues. V was clipped by 5 bases and J by 4 bases; unmatched bases: 6. Assay used: immunoSEQ multiplex PCR; TCRdb lists only in-frame clones, some missing. Here the sample spans some 290,000 clones, over 85% being singletons. The source of this sequence is a woman in her 30s who had recovered from COVID-19. V and J are TRBV19 and TRBJ2-2; TRBD1 aligns across 8 bases. The sequencing input was PBMCs or T cells enriched from blood (not recorded which). This chain's CDR3 is CASSVTGGSTGELFF. CDR3 sequence (DNA): TGTGCCAGTAGTGTAACAGGGGGTAGCACCGGGGAGCTGTTTTTT.